A selection of T cell receptor beta chains follows, all from one sample in a study of CD8+CD57+ T cells in acquired aplastic anemia. TCRdb analysed the reads with MiXCR anew, one entry per CDR3 protein. This sample carries 250,000 to 300,000 distinct CDR3 sequences, roughly 50% of them seen once, and the ten largest clones take less than 9.5%. The source material was sorted CD4+, CD8+, or CD8+CD57+ T cells (not recorded which) from PBMCs. These receptors were collected from a human donor with severe aplastic anemia or a healthy control (not recorded which). CDR3s include the opening cysteine and the closing phenylalanine or tryptophan. The D gene is left open where the match is weak. Where a row states a size, it is once, few, many or the class of an expanded clone; other rows omit it.

v_call	j_call	clone_size	d_call	cdr3_aa	cdr3_nt
TRBV2	TRBJ1-6	.	.	CASSQERFLNSPLHF	TGCGCCAGCAGCCAAGAAAGGTTTTTAAATTCACCCCTCCACTTT
TRBV20-1	TRBJ2-3	few	.	CSAGSADRQGGGGPSDTQYF	TGCAGTGCTGGATCCGCCGACCGCCAGGGGGGGGGAGGGCCATCAGATACGCAGTATTTT
TRBV9	TRBJ1-5	.	.	CASSVAGYNEQFFGPGTRHF	.
TRBV5-8	TRBJ1-4	many	.	CASRSGSRDEKLFF	TGTGCCAGCAGGTCAGGGTCCCGGGATGAAAAACTGTTTTTT
TRBV5-1	TRBJ2-1	.	TRBD2	CASSLSSGGANEQFF	TGCGCCAGCAGCTTGAGCAGCGGGGGGGCCAATGAGCAGTTCTTC
TRBV6-5	TRBJ2-7	once	.	CASSFYRDTDYEQYF	TGTGCCAGCAGTTTCTACCGGGACACTGACTACGAGCAGTACTTC
TRBV7-9	TRBJ2-1	many	TRBD2	CASSPGGIAQTYNEQFF	TGTGCCAGCAGCCCCGGGGGGATTGCACAAACCTACAATGAGCAGTTCTTC
TRBV7-2	TRBJ1-2	.	.	CASSLAPGSRLYGYTF	TGTGCCAGCAGCTTAGCGCCAGGCTCCAGGCTCTATGGCTACACCTTC
TRBV18	TRBJ2-5	.	.	CASSPPSRAPETQYF	TGTGCCAGCTCACCACCGTCGAGGGCTCCGGAGACCCAGTACTTC
TRBV6-1	TRBJ2-7	.	.	CASSEGRVGEQYF	TGTGCCAGCAGTGAAGGCAGGGTGGGGGAGCAGTACTTC
TRBV2	TRBJ2-5	few	.	CASSEAQTSSRETQYF	TGTGCCAGCAGTGAAGCCCAGACAAGTAGTCGGGAGACCCAGTACTTC
TRBV11-1	TRBJ2-7	many	.	CASSSRPGHDAYEQYF	TGTGCCAGCAGCTCGAGACCAGGGCATGATGCCTACGAGCAGTACTTC
TRBV7-2	TRBJ1-5	.	.	CASSWSGDQPQHF	TGTGCCAGCAGCTGGAGTGGCGATCAGCCCCAGCATTTT
TRBV10-3	TRBJ2-5	.	TRBD2	CATGLAGQGETQYF	TGTGCCACAGGACTAGCGGGGCAGGGGGAGACCCAGTACTTC
TRBV24-1	TRBJ2-1	.	.	CATGRTENYNEQFF	TGTGCCACCGGCCGGACGGAGAACTACAATGAGCAGTTCTTC
TRBV18	TRBJ1-4	.	.	CASSPSVFQPEKLFF	TGTGCCAGCTCACCGTCGGTCTTCCAACCTGAAAAACTGTTTTTT
TRBV11-2	TRBJ1-6	.	.	CASRRDYRAIESPLHF	TGTGCCAGCAGACGCGATTACAGGGCGATTGAATCACCCCTCCACTTT
TRBV5-1	TRBJ2-7	.	.	CASSPGVRESYEQYF	TGTGCCAGCAGCCCAGGCGTCAGGGAAAGCTACGAGCAGTACTTC
TRBV5-1	TRBJ2-2	.	TRBD1	CASTKGADPTGELFF	TGCGCCAGCACGAAGGGGGCCGATCCCACCGGGGAGCTGTTTTTT
TRBV20-1	TRBJ2-1	many	.	CSARGGLLRYNEQFF	TGCAGTGCTAGAGGGGGGCTCCTGAGGTACAATGAGCAGTTCTTC
TRBV5-1	TRBJ2-7	.	.	CASSLTGQTYEQYF	TGCGCCAGCAGCTTGACGGGGCAGACCTACGAGCAGTACTTC
TRBV2	TRBJ1-2	.	.	CASSERPRSNYGYTF	TGTGCCAGCAGTGAACGTCCCAGGAGTAACTATGGCTACACCTTC
TRBV7-8	TRBJ2-5	.	.	CASGGGETQYF	TGTGCCAGTGGGGGAGGAGAGACCCAGTACTTC
TRBV7-9	TRBJ2-7	.	TRBD1	CASSSRQGLDEQYF	TGTGCCAGCAGCTCCAGACAGGGTCTCGACGAGCAGTACTTC
TRBV24-1	TRBJ2-5	.	.	CATSARRLGETQYF	TGTGCCACCAGCGCGAGGCGGTTAGGAGAGACCCAGTACTTC
TRBV20-1	TRBJ1-6	.	TRBD1	CSAHGTVNSPLHF	TGCAGTGCTCACGGGACAGTTAATTCACCCCTCCACTTT
TRBV7-2	TRBJ2-5	.	.	CASQGAETQYF	TGTGCCAGCCAAGGGGCAGAGACCCAGTACTTC
TRBV7-2	TRBJ2-3	.	.	CASSLPGQTDTQYF	TGTGCCAGCAGTTTACCCGGACAGACAGATACGCAGTATTTT
TRBV15	TRBJ2-4	.	TRBD1	CATSSDRGSSIQYF	TGTGCCACCAGCAGCGACAGGGGTTCTAGCATTCAGTACTTC
TRBV20-1	TRBJ2-7	.	TRBD1	CSARPRTGAPREQYF	TGCAGTGCTAGACCTCGGACAGGGGCTCCCCGGGAGCAGTACTTC
TRBV6-5	TRBJ1-5	many	TRBD1	CASRDRVTSNQPQHF	TGTGCCAGCAGAGACAGGGTAACAAGCAATCAGCCCCAGCATTTT
TRBV11-2	TRBJ1-5	.	.	CASGPGHCSNQPQHF	TGTGCCAGCGGGCCGGGCCACTGTAGCAATCAGCCCCAGCATTTT
TRBV5-1	TRBJ1-1	.	.	CASSLRGQTGAFF	TGCGCCAGCAGCTTGCGCGGGCAGACTGGAGCTTTCTTT
TRBV7-2	TRBJ2-1	.	.	CASTEGMGSYNEQFF	TGTGCCAGCACCGAGGGTATGGGCTCCTACAATGAGCAGTTCTTC
TRBV5-6	TRBJ1-4	few	.	CASSLGGEKLFF	TGTGCCAGCAGCTTGGGGGGTGAAAAACTGTTTTTT
TRBV20-1	TRBJ2-5	few	TRBD2	CSAPPLADLRAQYF	TGCAGTGCCCCCCCGCTAGCGGACCTCCGGGCCCAGTACTTC
TRBV7-9	TRBJ2-5	few	.	CASSLDLDGGTQYF	TGTGCCAGCAGCTTAGACTTGGATGGGGGGACCCAGTACTTC
TRBV7-2	TRBJ2-2	many	TRBD1	CASSLVGSGGNGELFF	TGTGCCAGCAGCTTAGTGGGCTCAGGGGGAAACGGGGAGCTGTTTTTT
TRBV15	TRBJ1-1	.	TRBD1	CATSSSGTGTNTEAFF	TGTGCCACCAGCAGCTCGGGGACAGGCACGAACACTGAAGCTTTCTTT
TRBV5-1	TRBJ2-2	.	.	CASSYSGELFF	TGCGCCAGCAGCTATTCCGGGGAGCTGTTTTTT
TRBV6-2/TRBV6-3	TRBJ2-5	many	TRBD2	CASRRRIAGVQETQYF	TGTGCCAGTCGAAGGAGGATAGCGGGGGTACAAGAGACCCAGTACTTC
TRBV5-1	TRBJ2-7	few	TRBD1	CASSSGTGFHEQYF	TGCGCCAGCAGTTCCGGGACAGGATTCCACGAGCAGTACTTC
TRBV2	TRBJ2-5	.	.	CASSAGSETQYF	TGTGCCAGCAGTGCGGGGTCGGAGACCCAGTACTTC
TRBV2	TRBJ1-6	.	.	CASSESGKSPLHF	TGTGCCAGCAGTGAATCGGGGAAATCACCCCTCCACTTT